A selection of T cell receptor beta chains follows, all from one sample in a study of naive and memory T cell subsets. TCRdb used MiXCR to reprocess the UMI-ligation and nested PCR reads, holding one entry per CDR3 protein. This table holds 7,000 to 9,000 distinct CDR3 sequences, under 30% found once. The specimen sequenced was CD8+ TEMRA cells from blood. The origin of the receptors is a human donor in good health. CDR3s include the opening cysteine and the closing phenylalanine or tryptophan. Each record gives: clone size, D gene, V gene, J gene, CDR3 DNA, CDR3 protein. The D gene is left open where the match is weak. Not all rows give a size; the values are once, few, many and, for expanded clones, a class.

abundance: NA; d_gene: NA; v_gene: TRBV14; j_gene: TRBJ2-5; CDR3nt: TGTGCCAGCAGCCAAGACCTGCTCGCCCAGTACTTC; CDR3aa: CASSQDLLAQYF
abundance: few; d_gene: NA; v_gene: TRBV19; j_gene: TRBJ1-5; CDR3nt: TGTGCCGGCCAAGGAGGGTTGGGTCAGCCCCAGCATTTT; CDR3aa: CAGQGGLGQPQHF
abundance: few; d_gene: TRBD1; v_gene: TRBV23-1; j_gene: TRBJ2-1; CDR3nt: TGCGCCAGCAGGGGGGACAGGATGTACAATGAGCAGTTCTTC; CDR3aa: CASRGDRMYNEQFF
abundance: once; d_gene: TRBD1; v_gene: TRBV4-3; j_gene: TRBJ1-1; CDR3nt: TGCGCCAGCAGCCAAGAGACAGGGGGCCTCGCTGAAGCTTTCAACAGCCTCGCTGAAGCTTTCTTT; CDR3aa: CASSQETGGLAEAFNSLAEAFF
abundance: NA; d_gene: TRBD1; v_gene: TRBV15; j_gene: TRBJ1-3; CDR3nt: TGTGCCACCAGCACGGGACAGGCTGGAAACACCATATATTTT; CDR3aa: CATSTGQAGNTIYF
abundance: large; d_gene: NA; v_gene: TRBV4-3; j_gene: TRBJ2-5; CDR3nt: TGCGCCAGCAGCCAAGATCACCTTGTTGGGGTCCGACAAGAGACCCAGTACTTC; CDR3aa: CASSQDHLVGVRQETQYF
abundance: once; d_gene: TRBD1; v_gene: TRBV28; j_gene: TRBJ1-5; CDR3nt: TGTGCCAGCAGTCCGACAGGGAGCCGTAATCAGCCCCAGCATTTT; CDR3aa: CASSPTGSRNQPQHF
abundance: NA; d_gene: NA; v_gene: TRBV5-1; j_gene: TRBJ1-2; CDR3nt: TGCGCCAGCAGCGTTGCTCGGGCAGACGAAACCCCTCGCTATGGCTACACCTTC; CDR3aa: CASSVARADETPRYGYTF
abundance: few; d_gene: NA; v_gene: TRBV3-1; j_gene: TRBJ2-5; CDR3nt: TGTGCCAGCAGCCAAGTTTCGGGTAGCCAAGAGACCCAGTACTTC; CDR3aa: CASSQVSGSQETQYF
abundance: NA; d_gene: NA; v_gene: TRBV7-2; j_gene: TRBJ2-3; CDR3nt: TGTGCCAGCAGCGACGAACCCGGGACTCTCCTCTACACAGATACGCAGTATTTT; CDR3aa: CASSDEPGTLLYTDTQYF
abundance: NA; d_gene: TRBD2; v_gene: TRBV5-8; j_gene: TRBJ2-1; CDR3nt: TGTGCCATCGGGGGGTGGAATGAGCAGTTCTTC; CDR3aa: CAIGGWNEQFF
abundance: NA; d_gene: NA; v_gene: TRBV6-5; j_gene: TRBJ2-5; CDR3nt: TGTGCCAGCAGTCCGGGACCGAACCAAGAGACCCAGTACTTC; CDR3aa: CASSPGPNQETQYF
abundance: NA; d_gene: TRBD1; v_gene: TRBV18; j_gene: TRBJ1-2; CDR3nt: TGTGCCAGCTCGTCGAACCAAGGTCTCTTCAGGGGGGACACCTGGAACTATGGCTACACCTTC; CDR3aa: CASSSNQGLFRGDTWNYGYTF
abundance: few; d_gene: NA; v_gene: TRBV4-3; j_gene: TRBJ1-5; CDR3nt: TGCGCCAGCAGCCAAGATGTACCTGGTTTGGGCTCAGGGACCAGTCAGCCCCAGCATTTT; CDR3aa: CASSQDVPGLGSGTSQPQHF
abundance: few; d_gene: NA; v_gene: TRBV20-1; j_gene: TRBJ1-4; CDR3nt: TGCAGTGCTAAGGCCGAAAAACTGTTTTTT; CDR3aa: CSAKAEKLFF
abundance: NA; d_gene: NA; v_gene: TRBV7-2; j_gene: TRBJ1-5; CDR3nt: TGTGCCAGCACTTCCGTTAGCAATCAGCCCCAGCATTTT; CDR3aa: CASTSVSNQPQHF
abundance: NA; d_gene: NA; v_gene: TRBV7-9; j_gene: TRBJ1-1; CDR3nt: TGTGCCAGCAGCCCCCCGCCCCACCCTCCGAACACTGAAGCTTTCTTT; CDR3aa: CASSPPPHPPNTEAFF
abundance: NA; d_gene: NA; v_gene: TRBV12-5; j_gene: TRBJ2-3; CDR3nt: TGTGCTAGTGGTTTGTGGGGCGTTGCAGATACGCAGTATTTT; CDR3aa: CASGLWGVADTQYF
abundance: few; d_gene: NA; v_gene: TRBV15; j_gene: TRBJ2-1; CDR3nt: TGTGCCACCAGCGGACTCTTGACCGGGACGGGCAATGAGCAGTTCTTC; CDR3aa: CATSGLLTGTGNEQFF
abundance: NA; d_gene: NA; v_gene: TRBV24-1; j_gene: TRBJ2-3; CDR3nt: TGTGCCACCAGTGATTTGCAAGCAGATACGCAGTATTTT; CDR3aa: CATSDLQADTQYF
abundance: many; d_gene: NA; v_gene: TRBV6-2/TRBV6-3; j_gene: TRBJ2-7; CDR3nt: TGTGCCAGCAGTTACCCAGGGATGGGCGAGCAGTACTTC; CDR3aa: CASSYPGMGEQYF
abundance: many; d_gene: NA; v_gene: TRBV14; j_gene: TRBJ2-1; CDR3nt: TGTGCCAGCAGCCAAGATACTTTTCTACCAGAGAAGCAGTTCTTC; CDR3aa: CASSQDTFLPEKQFF
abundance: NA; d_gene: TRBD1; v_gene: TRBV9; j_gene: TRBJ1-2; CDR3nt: TGTGCCAGCAGCGCGAGTCCAGGGACAGGAGGTGTGCCGGGCTACACCTTC; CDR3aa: CASSASPGTGGVPGYTF
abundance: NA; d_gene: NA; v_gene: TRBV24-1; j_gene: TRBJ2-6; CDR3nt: TGTGCCACCAGTGATTCAGAGTCTGGGGCCAACGTCCTGACTTTC; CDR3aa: CATSDSESGANVLTF
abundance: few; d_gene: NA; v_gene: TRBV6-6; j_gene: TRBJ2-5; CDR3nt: TGTGCCAGCAGCCCACCGGGACCCCAAGAGACCCAGTACTTC; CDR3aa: CASSPPGPQETQYF
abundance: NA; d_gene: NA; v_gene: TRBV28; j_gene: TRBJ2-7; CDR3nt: TGTGCCAGCAGTTTAGACTCTCGGCAAGCTGGGATCTACGAGCAGTACTTC; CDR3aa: CASSLDSRQAGIYEQYF
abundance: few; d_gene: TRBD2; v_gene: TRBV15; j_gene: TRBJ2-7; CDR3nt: TGTGCCACCAGCAGAGAGCGGGGGAGGGCCTACGAGCAGTACTTC; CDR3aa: CATSRERGRAYEQYF
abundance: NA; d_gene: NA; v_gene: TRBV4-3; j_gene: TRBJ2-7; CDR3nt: TGCGCCAGCAGCCCATGGGGTAACTCCTACGAGCAGTACTTC; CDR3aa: CASSPWGNSYEQYF
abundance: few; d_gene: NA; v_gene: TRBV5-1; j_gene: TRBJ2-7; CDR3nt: TGCGCCAGCAGCTTATTGGGATACGGAGAGCAGTACTTC; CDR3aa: CASSLLGYGEQYF
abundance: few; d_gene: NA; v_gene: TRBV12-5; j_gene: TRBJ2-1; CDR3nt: TGTGCTAGTGGTTTGGGCGCGGATGAGCAGTTCTTC; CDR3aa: CASGLGADEQFF
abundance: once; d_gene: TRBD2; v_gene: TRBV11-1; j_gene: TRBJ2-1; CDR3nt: TGTGCCAGCAGCTTAGTTTTGGGACTAGCGGGATCCAGTGAGCAGTTCTTC; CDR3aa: CASSLVLGLAGSSEQFF
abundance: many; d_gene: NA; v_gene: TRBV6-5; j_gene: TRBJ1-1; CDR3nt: TGTGCCACTTATCACACTGAAGCTTTCTTT; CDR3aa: CATYHTEAFF
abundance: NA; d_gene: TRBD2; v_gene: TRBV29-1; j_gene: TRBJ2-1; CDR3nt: TGCAGCGTTGAAGCGGGGGGGCCCTTTCCCCTCAATGAGCAGTTCTTC; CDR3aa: CSVEAGGPFPLNEQFF
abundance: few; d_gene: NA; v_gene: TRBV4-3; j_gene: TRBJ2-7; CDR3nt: TGCGCCAGCAGCCAAGACCTACAGGGAACAGTGGGATCGGCCTACGAGCAGTACTTC; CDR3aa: CASSQDLQGTVGSAYEQYF
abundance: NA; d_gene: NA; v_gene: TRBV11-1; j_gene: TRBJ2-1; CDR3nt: TGTGCCAGCAGCTTAGCCGGGACTCTATACAATGAGCAGTTCTTC; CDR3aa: CASSLAGTLYNEQFF